This TCR beta chain was recorded in a study of cytomegalovirus exposure and HLA in healthy donors. Trimming removed 0 bases from V and 4 bases from J, with 28 bases in between. CDR1 is LGHNA and CDR2 is YNFKEQ in the germline V gene. The CDR3 is made up of 22 amino acids. Comment on this clone: Its target is not known.

The primer mix had 60 Vbeta and 13 Jbeta primers. The repertoire was sequenced with immunoSEQ multiplex PCR; TCRdb's copy has only in-frame clones and lacks some. The repertoire holds roughly 140,000 clones, over 8% seen once, with roughly 1.9% in the top ten. Overall study findings and caveats: Sequencing artifact likely explains a cluster of highly shared sequence variants. Most TCRs appeared rarely, but some public TCRs recurred in many donors.

This TCR was sampled from a male donor in good health and CMV-seronegative. Source material: PBMCs. The V gene is TRBV4-2, the J gene TRBJ2-6; possible D gene TRBD2, 6 bases. CDR3 protein: CASSQDMAGPFSLLSGANVLTF. The DNA of the CDR3 is TGTGCCAGCAGCCAAGATATGGCGGGGCCCTTCTCTCTCTTATCCGGGGCCAACGTCCTGACTTTC.